This T cell receptor (beta chain) was sequenced in a study of blood T cell repertoires in COVID-19. Background on the study: Specimens from acute and convalescent COVID-19 originated in the United States, Italy and Spain. The cDNA or gDNA used as material had been derived from T cells, B-cell-depleted T cells, or PBMCs.

In germline, CDR1 is SGHVS, CDR2 FNYEAQ. The ends were cut back, 4 bases at V and 7 bases at J, with 13 bases in the middle. CDR3 length: 14 residues. The authors' processing: Amplification of reference gene primers provided the estimated nucleated cell counts. Data came from immunoSEQ multiplex PCR; TCRdb stores just in-frame clones and leaves some out. V and J calls and clone size are given by that table; D and trimming were obtained from the DNA. This table has some 150,000 clones, 80% to 90% appearing once. The source material was peripheral blood. This sequence was found in a human donor with acute or convalescent COVID-19. The donor label of this sample is uncertain. The chain recombines TRBV7-6 with TRBJ2-2, with D tentatively TRBD1 (6 bases). The CDR3 DNA reads as TGTGCCAGCAGCTCTACCGGACAGTACGGGGAGCTGTTTTTT. Translating gives CASSSTGQYGELFF.